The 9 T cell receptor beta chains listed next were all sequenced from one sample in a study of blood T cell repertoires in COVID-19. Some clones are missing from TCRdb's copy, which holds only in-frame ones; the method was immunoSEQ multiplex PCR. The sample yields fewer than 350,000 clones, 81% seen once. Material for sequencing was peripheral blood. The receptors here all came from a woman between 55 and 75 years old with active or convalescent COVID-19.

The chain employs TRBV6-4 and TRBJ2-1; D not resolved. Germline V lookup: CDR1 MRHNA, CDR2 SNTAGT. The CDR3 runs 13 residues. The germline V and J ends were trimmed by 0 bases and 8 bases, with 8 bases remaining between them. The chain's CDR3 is CASSDSPRHEQFF. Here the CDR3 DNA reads TGTGCCAGCAGTGACTCGCCCAGGCATGAGCAGTTCTTC.

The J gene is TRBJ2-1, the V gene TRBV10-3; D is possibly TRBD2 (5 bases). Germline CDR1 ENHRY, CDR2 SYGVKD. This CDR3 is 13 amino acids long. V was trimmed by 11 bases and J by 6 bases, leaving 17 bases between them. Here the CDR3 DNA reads TGTGCCTCGGGTAACAGCGGATTCAATGAGCAGTTCTTC. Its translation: CASGNSGFNEQFF.

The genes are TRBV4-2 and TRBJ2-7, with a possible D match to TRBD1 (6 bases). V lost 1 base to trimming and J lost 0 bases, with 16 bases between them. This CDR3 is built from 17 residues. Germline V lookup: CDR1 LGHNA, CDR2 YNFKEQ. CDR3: CASSQATAGVSSYEQYF. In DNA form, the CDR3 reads TGTGCCAGCAGCCAAGCAACGGCAGGGGTTAGCTCCTACGAGCAGTACTTC.

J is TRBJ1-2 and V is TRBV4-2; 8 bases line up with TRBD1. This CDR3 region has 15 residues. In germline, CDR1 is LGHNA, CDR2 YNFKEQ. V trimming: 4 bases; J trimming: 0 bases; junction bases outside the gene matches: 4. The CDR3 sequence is CASSPRTGSNYGYTF. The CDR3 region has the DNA TGTGCCAGCAGCCCGCGGACAGGGTCTAACTATGGCTACACCTTC.

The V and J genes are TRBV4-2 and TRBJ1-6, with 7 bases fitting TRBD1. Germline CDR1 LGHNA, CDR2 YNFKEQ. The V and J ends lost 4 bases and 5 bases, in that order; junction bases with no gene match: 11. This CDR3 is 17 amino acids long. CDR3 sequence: CASSLRPPGQHNSPLHF. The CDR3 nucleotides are TGTGCCAGCAGCCTTAGGCCGCCGGGACAGCATAATTCACCCCTCCACTTT.

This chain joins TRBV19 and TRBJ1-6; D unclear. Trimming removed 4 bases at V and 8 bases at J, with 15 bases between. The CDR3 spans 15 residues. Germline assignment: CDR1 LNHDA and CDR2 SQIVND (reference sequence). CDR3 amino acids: CASSTGSRDHSPLHF. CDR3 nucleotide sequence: TGTGCCAGTAGTACCGGGTCCCGGGATCATTCACCCCTCCACTTT.

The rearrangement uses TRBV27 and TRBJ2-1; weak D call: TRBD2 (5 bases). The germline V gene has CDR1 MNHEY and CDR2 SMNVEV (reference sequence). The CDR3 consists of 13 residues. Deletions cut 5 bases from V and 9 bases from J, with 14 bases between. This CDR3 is CASSLGPRVEQFF. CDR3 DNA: TGTGCCAGCAGTCTTGGGCCGAGGGTTGAGCAGTTCTTC.

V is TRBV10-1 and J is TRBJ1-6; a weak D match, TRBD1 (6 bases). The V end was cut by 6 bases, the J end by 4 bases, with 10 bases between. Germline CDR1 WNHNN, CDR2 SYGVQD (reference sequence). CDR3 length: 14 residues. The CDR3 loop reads CASRDDRYNSPLHF. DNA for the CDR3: TGCGCCAGCAGAGATGACAGGTATAATTCACCCCTCCACTTT.

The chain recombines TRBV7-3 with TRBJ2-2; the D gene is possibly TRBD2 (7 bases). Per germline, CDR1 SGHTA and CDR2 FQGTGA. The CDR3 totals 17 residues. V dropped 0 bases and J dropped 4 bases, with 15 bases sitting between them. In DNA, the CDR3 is TGTGCCAGCAGCTTAACGCGGGGGCCGGGGGGCACCGGGGAGCTGTTTTTT. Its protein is CASSLTRGPGGTGELFF. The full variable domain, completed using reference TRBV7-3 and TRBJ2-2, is GAGVSQTPSNKVTEKGKYVELRCDPISGHTALYWYRQSLGQGPEFLIYFQGTGAADDSGLPNDRFFAVRPEGSVSTLKIQRTERGDSAVYLCASSLTRGPGGTGELFFGEGSRLTVL.